This record looks at one TCR beta chain sequence and its context. The data derive from a study of blood T cell repertoires in COVID-19. Only in-frame clones appear in the TCRdb table, and some are missing; sequencing was by immunoSEQ multiplex PCR. Here the sample spans roughly 180,000 clones, around 90% being singletons. Participants' reported clinical history set cohort assignment. The germline gives CDR1 GTSNPN, CDR2 SVGIG (reference sequence). The CDR3 has 15 residues. V was clipped by 0 bases and J by 1 base, with 12 bases between them. The clonotype comes from a woman aged 25 to 39 who had recovered from COVID-19. The sequenced sample was PBMCs or T cells enriched from blood (not recorded which). V and J are TRBV30 and TRBJ1-2; TRBD1 is a possible D gene (6 bases). The CDR3 nucleotides are TGTGCCTGGAGTGTAGGGAACAGGGATAACTATGGCTACACCTTC. It yields the protein CAWSVGNRDNYGYTF. Drawing the rest from reference TRBV30 and TRBJ1-2, the complete variable domain is SQTIHQWPATLVQPVGSPLSLECTVEGTSNPNLYWYRQAAGRGLQLLFYSVGIGQISSEVPQNLSASRPQDRQFILSSKKLLLSDSGFYLCAWSVGNRDNYGYTFGSGTRLTVV.